Following are 23 T cell receptor beta chains from one sample sequenced in a study of cytomegalovirus exposure and HLA in healthy donors. The PCR contained 60 Vbeta and 13 Jbeta primers. Profiled with immunoSEQ multiplex PCR; TCRdb holds only in-frame clones, not every one. The top ten clones hold 2% to 2.5% of a sample with about 160,000 clones, 79% of them seen once. Material: PBMCs. These receptors were obtained from a man aged 40-50 years in good health and CMV-seronegative.

This chain connects TRBV19 to TRBJ1-6, with 7 bases identical to TRBD1. Germline CDR1 and CDR2: LNHDA and SQIVND (reference sequence). J gave up 7 bases and V 9 bases, and 6 bases lay outside the gene matches. The CDR3 spans 13 residues. This CDR3 is CASLGQRNSPLHF. For the CDR3, the DNA is TGTGCCAGCCTGGGACAGAGAAATTCACCCCTCCACTTT.

J is TRBJ2-1 and V is TRBV6-8; TRBD2 aligns across 9 bases. The CDR3 runs 16 residues. Losses at the gene ends were 0 bases for V and 8 bases for J; bases not matched to a gene: 8. Germline V CDR1 and CDR2: MNHGY, SAAAGT. The CDR3 sequence: CASSYSWLAGIDEQFF. The CDR3 DNA follows: TGTGCCAGCAGTTACTCGTGGCTAGCGGGAATCGATGAGCAGTTCTTC.

The rearrangement uses TRBV2 and TRBJ2-6; D is perhaps TRBD2 (7 bases). Between the trimmed V and J ends, which lost 3 bases and 0 bases, there was a span of 24 bases. Germline V gene lookup returns CDR1 SNHLY and CDR2 FYNNEI. The CDR3 is 21 amino acids. The CDR3: CASSDPYERGRDSSGANVLTF. CDR3 DNA: TGTGCCAGCAGTGATCCCTACGAGAGGGGGAGGGATTCCTCTGGGGCCAACGTCCTGACTTTC.

The chain combines TRBV20-1 with TRBJ2-1, with a weak D call TRBD2 (5 bases). Germline-derived CDR1 and CDR2 are DFQATT and SNEGSKA (reference sequence). Deletions cut 5 bases from V and 8 bases from J, with 10 bases between. There are 11 residues in the CDR3. The CDR3 nucleotides read TGCAGTGCTCTGGCGGACTATGAGCAGTTCTTC. It translates to CSALADYEQFF.

The chain has TRBV21-1 and TRBJ2-5; TRBD1, the table's D call, lacks a check against the DNA. TRBV21-1 is reported as a pseudogene. This CDR3 is built from 21 residues. The chain's CDR3 is CASSKGRFQGECLSLQETQYF. CDR3 bases: TGTGCCAGCAGCAAAGGTAGGTTCCAGGGGGAATGTCTATCCTTACAAGAGACCCAGTACTTC.

V gene TRBV7-2 combines with J gene TRBJ2-1; TRBD2 matches at 10 bases. Germline CDR1 is SGHTA and CDR2 is FQGNSA. This CDR3 contains 14 residues. V lost 5 bases, J lost 9 bases, and 7 bases stayed unmatched. CDR3 coding DNA: TGTGCCAGCAGCCCCGAAGCGGGAGGGGTTGAGCAGTTCTTC. Protein sequence: CASSPEAGGVEQFF.

The genes are TRBV7-8 and TRBJ2-7, with D possibly being TRBD2 (5 bases). CDR1 and CDR2 (germline): SGHVS, FQNEAQ. The CDR3 covers 16 residues. Trimming removed 5 bases at V and 0 bases at J, with 17 bases between. CDR3 loop: CASSTREATSSYEQYF. CDR3 in DNA: TGTGCCAGCAGCACCCGGGAAGCGACCTCCTCCTACGAGCAGTACTTC. Full variable domain (remainder filled in from reference TRBV7-8 and TRBJ2-7): GAGVSQSPRYKVAKRGQDVALRCDPISGHVSLFWYQQALGQGPEFLTYFQNEAQLDKSGLPSDRFFAERPEGSVSTLKIQRTQQEDSAVYLCASSTREATSSYEQYFGPGTRLTVT.

The chain is built from TRBV9 and TRBJ2-3; TRBD2 agrees at 8 bases. Germline CDR1 is SGDLS and CDR2 is YYNGEE. This CDR3 has 17 amino acids. The trim removed 3 bases at V and 0 bases at J, leaving 9 bases unmatched. CDR3 region: CASSAGGGGRSTDTQYF. For the CDR3, the DNA is TGTGCCAGCAGCGCCGGTGGGGGCGGGAGGAGCACAGATACGCAGTATTTT.

V usage is TRBV1 and J usage is TRBJ2-1; TRBD2, the D gene given by the table, was not confirmed from the DNA. TRBV1 is a recognized pseudogene. This CDR3 region has 12 residues. The chain's CDR3 is CTTTKLAHEQFF. The CDR3 coding sequence is TGCACCACCACCAAACTAGCTCATGAGCAGTTCTTC.

The J gene is TRBJ1-5, the V gene TRBV19, with 8 nucleotides matching TRBD1. Germline V gene sequence: CDR1 LNHDA, CDR2 SQIVND (reference sequence). The V segment lost 6 bases and the J segment 7 bases; nucleotides outside the gene matches: 11. The CDR3 totals 15 residues. The CDR3 spells CASREGTGKGQPQHF. In DNA form, the CDR3 reads TGTGCCAGTAGGGAGGGGACAGGTAAGGGACAGCCCCAGCATTTT. The full variable domain, its missing parts supplied by reference TRBV19 and TRBJ1-5, is DGGITQSPKYLFRKEGQNVTLSCEQNLNHDAMYWYRQDPGQGLRLIYYSQIVNDFQKGDIAEGYSVSREKKESFPLTVTSAQKNPTAFYLCASREGTGKGQPQHFGDGTRLSIL.

This chain uses TRBV2 with TRBJ1-6, with D possibly matching TRBD1 (5 bases). Per the germline V gene, CDR1 is SNHLY and CDR2 is FYNNEI. This CDR3 is 16 amino acids long. V was pared by 6 bases and J by 7 bases, with 19 bases between. The CDR3 nucleotides read TGTGCCAGCAGCGCGGACGGGGGTCAAGGGAATTCACCCCTCCACTTT. Translation gives CASSADGGQGNSPLHF.

The CDR3 DNA follows: TGTGCCAGCTCCGGTCCGGAGGGGCGAAAGTACTTC. Translating it yields CASSGPEGRKYF. This chain joins TRBV11-2 and TRBJ2-4, with D maybe TRBD2 (6 bases). Germline V gives CDR1 SGHAT, CDR2 FQNNGV. The CDR3 has 12 residues. V lost 8 bases and J 14 bases, leaving 19 bases between the germline ends.

This clone was counted only a few times. The chain uses TRBV30 and TRBJ2-7, with 7 bases lining up with TRBD2. Germline V gene sequence: CDR1 GTSNPN, CDR2 SVGIG (reference sequence). This CDR3 has 12 residues. Trimming cost V 8 bases and J 3 bases; bases outside gene matches: 7. The CDR3 is CALGGESYEQYF. DNA for the CDR3: TGTGCCCTGGGAGGGGAAAGCTACGAGCAGTACTTC.

V usage is TRBV19 and J usage is TRBJ2-1; D remains ambiguous. Germline loops: CDR1 LNHDA, CDR2 SQIVND (reference sequence). V was pared by 4 bases and J by 8 bases, with 15 bases between. The CDR3 is made up of 14 amino acids. The CDR3 loop reads CASSTTPLVDEQFF. CDR3 in DNA: TGTGCCAGTAGTACCACTCCTCTCGTGGATGAGCAGTTCTTC.

The chain uses TRBV7-9 and TRBJ2-6; 8 bases map to TRBD2. Looked up from germline, CDR1 is SEHNR and CDR2 is FQNEAQ (reference sequence). Trimming at V came to 8 bases and at J to 2 bases, leaving 5 bases not matched to a gene. This CDR3 comprises 15 residues. CDR3 protein: CASRGGWPGANVLTF. The CDR3 nucleotides are TGTGCCAGCCGGGGGGGATGGCCTGGGGCCAACGTCCTGACTTTC.

The chain couples TRBV28 to TRBJ1-1; 7 nucleotides align to TRBD1. This CDR3 has 15 residues. Trimming took 5 bases from V and 3 from J; bases not matched to a gene: 9. Germline-derived CDR1 and CDR2 are MDHEN and SYDVKM. The CDR3 bases are TGTGCCAGCAGTCCTGACAGGGAGGTTGACACTGAAGCTTTCTTT. Translation gives CASSPDREVDTEAFF. Full variable domain (remainder filled in from reference TRBV28 and TRBJ1-1): DVKVTQSSRYLVKRTGEKVFLECVQDMDHENMFWYRQDPGLGLRLIYFSYDVKMKEKGDIPEGYSVSREKKERFSLILESASTNQTSMYLCASSPDREVDTEAFFGQGTRLTVV.

This clone came up a few times. The CDR3 reads CVSSGINEQFF. CDR3 in DNA: TGCGTATCGAGCGGGATTAATGAGCAGTTCTTC. The chain employs TRBV29-1 and TRBJ2-1; 7 bases agree with TRBD2. The CDR3 is 11 amino acids. The germline V gene encodes CDR1 SQVTM and CDR2 ANQGSEA.

V and J are TRBV6-1 and TRBJ2-4; D might be TRBD1 (5 bases). Germline V CDR1 and CDR2: MNHNS, SASEGT. The CDR3 extends over 14 amino acids. The V end was cut by 6 bases, the J end by 0 bases, with 9 bases between. This chain's CDR3 is CASRRGLAKNIQYF. The CDR3, as DNA: TGTGCCAGCAGAAGGGGTCTAGCCAAAAACATTCAGTACTTC.

The chain carries TRBV11-3 and TRBJ2-1; 10 nucleotides match TRBD2. V trimming: 0 bases; J trimming: 7 bases; junction bases outside the gene matches: 6. The CDR3 is 16 amino acids. Per germline, CDR1 SGHNT and CDR2 YENEEA. CDR3 loop: CASSLDRTSGMNEQFF. The CDR3 DNA is TGTGCCAGCAGCTTAGATCGAACTAGCGGGATGAATGAGCAGTTCTTC.

The chain carries TRBV7-9 and TRBJ2-5; 11 bases are a match to TRBD2. The CDR3 has 16 residues. V was pared by 5 bases and J by 5 bases, with 10 bases of the junction left unmatched. Germline-derived CDR1 and CDR2 are SEHNR and FQNEAQ (reference sequence). The DNA of the CDR3 is TGTGCCAGCAGCCCGGATAGCGGGAGGGCTGGGGAGACCCAGTACTTC. As protein: CASSPDSGRAGETQYF.

V and J are TRBV28 and TRBJ2-7; 8 bases map to TRBD1. CDR3 length equals 16 residues. CDR1 MDHEN and CDR2 SYDVKM come from the germline V gene. V was pared by 3 bases and J by 5 bases, with 12 bases of the junction left unmatched. The CDR3 here is CASSLLDFQTGDEQYF. As DNA, the CDR3 is TGTGCCAGCAGTTTGCTGGATTTTCAGACAGGGGACGAGCAGTACTTC. Full variable domain (outside the CDR3, taken from reference TRBV28 and TRBJ2-7): DVKVTQSSRYLVKRTGEKVFLECVQDMDHENMFWYRQDPGLGLRLIYFSYDVKMKEKGDIPEGYSVSREKKERFSLILESASTNQTSMYLCASSLLDFQTGDEQYFGPGTRLTVT.

The chain joins TRBV29-1 to TRBJ2-5; 8 bases are a match to TRBD2. This CDR3 has 13 residues. J gave up 3 bases and V 7 bases, and 7 bases lay outside the gene matches. Per the germline V gene, CDR1 is SQVTM and CDR2 is ANQGSEA. CDR3 region: CSAKPGGEETQYF. The CDR3 DNA is TGCAGCGCTAAACCGGGGGGGGAAGAGACCCAGTACTTC.

The chain is built from TRBV28 and TRBJ2-7; 10 bases map to TRBD1. There are 16 residues in the CDR3. CDR1 and CDR2 from the germline V gene are MDHEN and SYDVKM. J lost 3 bases, V lost 1 base, and 6 bases had no gene match. CDR3 nucleotide sequence: TGTGCCAGCAGTTTATTGGAGGACAGGGGGAACTACGAGCAGTACTTC. Translating gives CASSLLEDRGNYEQYF.